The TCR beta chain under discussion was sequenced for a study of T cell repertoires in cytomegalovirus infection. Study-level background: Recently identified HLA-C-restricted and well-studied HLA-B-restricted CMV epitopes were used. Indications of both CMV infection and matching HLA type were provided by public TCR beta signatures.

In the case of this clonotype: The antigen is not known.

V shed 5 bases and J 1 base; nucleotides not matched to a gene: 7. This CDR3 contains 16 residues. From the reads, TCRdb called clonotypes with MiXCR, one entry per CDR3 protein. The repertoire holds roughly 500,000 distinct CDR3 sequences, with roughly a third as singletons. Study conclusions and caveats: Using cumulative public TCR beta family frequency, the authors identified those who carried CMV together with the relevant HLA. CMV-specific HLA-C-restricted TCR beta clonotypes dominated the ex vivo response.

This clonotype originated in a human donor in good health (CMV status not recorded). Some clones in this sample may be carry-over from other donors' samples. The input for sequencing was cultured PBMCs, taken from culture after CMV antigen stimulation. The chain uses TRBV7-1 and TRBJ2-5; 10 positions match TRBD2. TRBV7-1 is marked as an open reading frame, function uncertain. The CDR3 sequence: CASSLGLAEFQETQYF. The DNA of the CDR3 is TGTGCCAGCAGCCTCGGACTAGCGGAGTTCCAAGAGACCCAGTACTTC.